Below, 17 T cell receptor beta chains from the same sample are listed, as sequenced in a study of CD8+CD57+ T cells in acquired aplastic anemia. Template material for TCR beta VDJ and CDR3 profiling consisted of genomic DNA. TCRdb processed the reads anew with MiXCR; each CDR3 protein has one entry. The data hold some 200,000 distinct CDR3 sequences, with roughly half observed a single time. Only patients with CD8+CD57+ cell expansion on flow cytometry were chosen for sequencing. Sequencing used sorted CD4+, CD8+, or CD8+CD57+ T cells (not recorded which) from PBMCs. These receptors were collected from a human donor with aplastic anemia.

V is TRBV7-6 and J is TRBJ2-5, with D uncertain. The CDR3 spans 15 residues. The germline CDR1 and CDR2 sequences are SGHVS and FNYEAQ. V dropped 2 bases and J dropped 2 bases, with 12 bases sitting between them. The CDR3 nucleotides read TGTGCCAGCAGCTTATTTGCGCTGACGCAAGAGACCCAGTACTTC. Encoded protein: CASSLFALTQETQYF.

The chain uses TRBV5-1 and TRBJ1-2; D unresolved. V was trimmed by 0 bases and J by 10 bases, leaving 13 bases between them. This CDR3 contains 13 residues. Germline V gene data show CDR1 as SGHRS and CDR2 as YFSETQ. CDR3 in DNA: TGCGCCAGCAGCTTGGGGACTAGCGTCTCCTACACCTTC. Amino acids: CASSLGTSVSYTF.

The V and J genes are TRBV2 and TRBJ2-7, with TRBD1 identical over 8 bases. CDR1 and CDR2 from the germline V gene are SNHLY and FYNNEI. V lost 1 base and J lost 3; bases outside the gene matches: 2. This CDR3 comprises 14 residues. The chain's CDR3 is CASSEGTGSYEQYF. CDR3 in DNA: TGTGCCAGCAGTGAAGGGACAGGGAGCTACGAGCAGTACTTC.

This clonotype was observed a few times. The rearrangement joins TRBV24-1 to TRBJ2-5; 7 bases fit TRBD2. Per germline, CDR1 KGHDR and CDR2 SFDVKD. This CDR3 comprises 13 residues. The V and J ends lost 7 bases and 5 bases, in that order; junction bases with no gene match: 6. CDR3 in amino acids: CATSGQAGETQYF. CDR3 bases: TGTGCCACCAGCGGACAAGCGGGGGAGACCCAGTACTTC.

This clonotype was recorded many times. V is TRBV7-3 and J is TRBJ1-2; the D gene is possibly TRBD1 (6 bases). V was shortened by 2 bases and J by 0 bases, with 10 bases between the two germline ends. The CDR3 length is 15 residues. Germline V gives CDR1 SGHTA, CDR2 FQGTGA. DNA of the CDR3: TGTGCCAGCAGCTTACGAGGGGGAACTAACTATGGCTACACCTTC. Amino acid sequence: CASSLRGGTNYGYTF.

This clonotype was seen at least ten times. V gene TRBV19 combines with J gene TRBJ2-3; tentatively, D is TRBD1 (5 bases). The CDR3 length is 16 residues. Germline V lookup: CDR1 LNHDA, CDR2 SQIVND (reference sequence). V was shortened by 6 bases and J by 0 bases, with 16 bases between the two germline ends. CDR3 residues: CASSPRARSSTDTQYF. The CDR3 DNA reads TGTGCCAGTAGCCCCAGGGCGAGGAGTAGCACAGATACGCAGTATTTT.

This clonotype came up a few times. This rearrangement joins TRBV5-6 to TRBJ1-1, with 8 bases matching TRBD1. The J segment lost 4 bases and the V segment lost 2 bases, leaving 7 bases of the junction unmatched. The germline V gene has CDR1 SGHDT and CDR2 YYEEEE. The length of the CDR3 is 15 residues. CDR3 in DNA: TGTGCCAGCAGCTTATGGTCCACAGGGGGCACTGAAGCTTTCTTT. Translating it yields CASSLWSTGGTEAFF. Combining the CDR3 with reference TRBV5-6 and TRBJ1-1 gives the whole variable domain DAGVTQSPTHLIKTRGQQVTLRCSPKSGHDTVSWYQQALGQGPQFIFQYYEEEERQRGNFPDRFSGHQFPNYSSELNVNALLLGDSALYLCASSLWSTGGTEAFFGQGTRLTVV.

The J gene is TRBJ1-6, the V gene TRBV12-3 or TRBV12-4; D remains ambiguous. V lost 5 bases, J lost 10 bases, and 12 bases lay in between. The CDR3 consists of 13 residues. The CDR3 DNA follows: TGTGCCAGCAGTCCTGGGAGACAATCACCCCTCCACTTT. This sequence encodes CASSPGRQSPLHF.

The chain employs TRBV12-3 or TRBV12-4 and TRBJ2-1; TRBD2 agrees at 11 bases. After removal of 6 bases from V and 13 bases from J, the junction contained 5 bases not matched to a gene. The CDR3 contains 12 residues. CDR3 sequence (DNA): TGTGCCAGCAGACCGGGACTAGCGGATCAGTTCTTC. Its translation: CASRPGLADQFF.

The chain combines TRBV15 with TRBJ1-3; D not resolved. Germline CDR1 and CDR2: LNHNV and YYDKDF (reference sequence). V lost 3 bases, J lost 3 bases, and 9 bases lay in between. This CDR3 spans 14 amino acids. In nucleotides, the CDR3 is TGTGCCACCAGCAGGGTGGAGGGTGGAAACACCATATATTTT. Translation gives CATSRVEGGNTIYF.

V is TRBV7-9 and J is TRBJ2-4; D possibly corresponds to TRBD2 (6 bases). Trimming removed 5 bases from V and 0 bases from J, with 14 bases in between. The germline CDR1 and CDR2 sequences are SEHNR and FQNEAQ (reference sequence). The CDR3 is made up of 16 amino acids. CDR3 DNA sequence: TGTGCCAGCAGCCCGGGACTTTTCTTAGCCAAAAACATTCAGTACTTC. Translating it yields CASSPGLFLAKNIQYF.

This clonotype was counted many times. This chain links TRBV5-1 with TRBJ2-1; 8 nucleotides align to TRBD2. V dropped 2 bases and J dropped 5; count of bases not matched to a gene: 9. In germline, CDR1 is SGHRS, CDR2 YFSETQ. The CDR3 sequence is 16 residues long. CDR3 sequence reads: CASSLQAGAYHNEQFF. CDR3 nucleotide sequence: TGCGCCAGCAGCTTACAAGCGGGAGCGTATCACAATGAGCAGTTCTTC.

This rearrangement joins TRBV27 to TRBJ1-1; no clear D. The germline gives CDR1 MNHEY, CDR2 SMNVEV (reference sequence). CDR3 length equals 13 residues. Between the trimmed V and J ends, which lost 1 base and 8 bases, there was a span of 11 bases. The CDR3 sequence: CASSLYMGAEAFF. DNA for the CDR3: TGTGCCAGCAGTTTATACATGGGAGCGGAAGCTTTCTTT.

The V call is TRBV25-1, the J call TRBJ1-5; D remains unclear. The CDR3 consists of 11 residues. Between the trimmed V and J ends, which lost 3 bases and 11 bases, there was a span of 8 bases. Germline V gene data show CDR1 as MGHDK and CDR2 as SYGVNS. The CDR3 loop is CASSEGTAQHF. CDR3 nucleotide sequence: TGTGCCAGCAGTGAGGGTACGGCCCAGCATTTT. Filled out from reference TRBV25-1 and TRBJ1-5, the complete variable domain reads EADIYQTPRYLVIGTGKKITLECSQTMGHDKMYWYQQDPGMELHLIHYSYGVNSTEKGDLSSESTVSRIRTEHFPLTLESARPSHTSQYLCASSEGTAQHFGDGTRLSIL.

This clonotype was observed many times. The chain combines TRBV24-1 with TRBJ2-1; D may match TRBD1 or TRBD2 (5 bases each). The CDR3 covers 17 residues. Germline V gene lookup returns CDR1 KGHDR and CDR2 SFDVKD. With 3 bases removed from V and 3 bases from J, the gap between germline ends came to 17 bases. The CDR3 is CATSDTSPGTGYNEQFF. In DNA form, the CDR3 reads TGTGCCACCAGTGATACCTCACCCGGGACGGGCTACAATGAGCAGTTCTTC.

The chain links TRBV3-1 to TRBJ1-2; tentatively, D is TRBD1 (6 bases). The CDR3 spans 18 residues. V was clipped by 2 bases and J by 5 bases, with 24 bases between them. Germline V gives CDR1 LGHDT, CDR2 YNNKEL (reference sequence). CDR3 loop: CASSQQRVRAGVVYGYTF. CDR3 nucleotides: TGTGCCAGCAGCCAACAAAGGGTCAGGGCAGGGGTGGTATATGGCTACACCTTC.

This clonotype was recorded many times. The CDR3 nucleotides are TGTGCCAGCAGCTCCGACAGGGGCGGCGAGCAGTTCTTC. Translated, it gives CASSSDRGGEQFF. The V gene is TRBV7-8, the J gene TRBJ2-1; TRBD1 agrees at 8 bases. This CDR3 contains 13 residues. The V gene's germline CDR1 is SGHVS and CDR2 FQNEAQ. V gave up 4 bases and J gave up 10 bases; unmatched junction bases: 6.